These T cell receptor beta chains were read from a single sample in a study of cytomegalovirus exposure and HLA in healthy donors. The assay was immunoSEQ multiplex PCR, and TCRdb's table has in-frame clones only and misses some. The table includes roughly 120,000 clones, roughly 9% detected once. The sample consisted of PBMCs. The source is a woman aged 40 to 50 in good health and CMV-seropositive. The CDR3 runs from the conserved cysteine through the conserved F or W. The D gene is left open where the match is weak. The listing skips clone size in some rows; elsewhere it reads once, few, many or a size class.

v_call: TRBV2
d_call: TRBD2
clone_size: -
j_call: TRBJ2-1
cdr3_nt: TGTGCCAGCAGTGAAGGTCAACTAGCGGCGGATGAGCAGTTCTTC
cdr3_aa: CASSEGQLAADEQFF

v_call: TRBV6-5
d_call: TRBD1
clone_size: -
j_call: TRBJ2-7
cdr3_nt: TGTGCCAGCAGTCGACAGGGAAGCGACGAGCAGTACTTC
cdr3_aa: CASSRQGSDEQYF

v_call: TRBV29-1
d_call: -
clone_size: few
j_call: TRBJ1-1
cdr3_nt: TGCAGCGTTGTATACGCTCCGGGTGGCTCTGAAGCTTTCTTT
cdr3_aa: CSVVYAPGGSEAFF

v_call: TRBV21-1
d_call: -
clone_size: -
j_call: TRBJ1-6
cdr3_nt: TGTGCCAAGAAGTGGGCGACCTCCTATAATTCACCCCTCCACTTT
cdr3_aa: CAKKWATSYNSPLHF

v_call: TRBV7-3
d_call: TRBD2
clone_size: -
j_call: TRBJ2-1
cdr3_nt: TGTGCCAGCAGCTTAGGACTAGCGGGGGTTGAGCAGTTCTTC
cdr3_aa: CASSLGLAGVEQFF

v_call: TRBV6-6
d_call: -
clone_size: few
j_call: TRBJ1-1
cdr3_nt: TGTGCCAGCAGTCACAGGGCCACTGAAGCTTTCTTT
cdr3_aa: CASSHRATEAFF

v_call: TRBV6-6
d_call: TRBD1
clone_size: medium-sized
j_call: TRBJ1-3
cdr3_nt: TGTGCCACCCCACTACAGGGGAGTGACACCATATATTTT
cdr3_aa: CATPLQGSDTIYF

v_call: TRBV5-1
d_call: TRBD1
clone_size: few
j_call: TRBJ1-1
cdr3_nt: TGCGCCAGCAGCTTGGGGGGGGGACAGGGGGTCACTGAAGCTTTCTTT
cdr3_aa: CASSLGGGQGVTEAFF

v_call: TRBV6-1
d_call: TRBD1
clone_size: -
j_call: TRBJ2-3
cdr3_nt: TGTGCCAGCAGTGCCTTACAGGGGGCGGTGGTAACGCAGTATTTT
cdr3_aa: CASSALQGAVVTQYF

v_call: TRBV27
d_call: -
clone_size: -
j_call: TRBJ2-7
cdr3_nt: TGTGCCAGCAGTCGCCGTTCGGGGGAGCAGTACTTC
cdr3_aa: CASSRRSGEQYF

v_call: TRBV9
d_call: -
clone_size: few
j_call: TRBJ1-2
cdr3_nt: TGTGCCAGCAGCGTAGATCCCAGGGCTAACTATGGCTACACCTTC
cdr3_aa: CASSVDPRANYGYTF

v_call: TRBV19
d_call: TRBD1
clone_size: -
j_call: TRBJ1-2
cdr3_nt: TGTGCCAGTACCCACAATGCCGGGACAGGGTATGGCTACACCTTC
cdr3_aa: CASTHNAGTGYGYTF

v_call: TRBV5-1
d_call: -
clone_size: few
j_call: TRBJ1-1
cdr3_nt: TGCGCCAGCAGCTTGCAGACAGGAGAGGTGCGGGCTTTCTTT
cdr3_aa: CASSLQTGEVRAFF

v_call: TRBV7-8
d_call: -
clone_size: few
j_call: TRBJ2-7
cdr3_nt: TGTGCCAGCAGCTTAACAGGAGTGATGGTCGAGCAGTACTTC
cdr3_aa: CASSLTGVMVEQYF

v_call: TRBV20-1
d_call: -
clone_size: few
j_call: TRBJ1-4
cdr3_nt: TGCAGTGCCAACCAGGTTGAAAAACTGTTTTTT
cdr3_aa: CSANQVEKLFF

v_call: TRBV19
d_call: -
clone_size: few
j_call: TRBJ2-3
cdr3_nt: TGTGCCAGTAGTATCTACCGGGAAGATACGCAGTATTTT
cdr3_aa: CASSIYREDTQYF

v_call: TRBV10-2
d_call: TRBD1
clone_size: -
j_call: TRBJ1-3
cdr3_nt: TGCGCCAGCAGTGAGGGACAGGGGTCGGCTGGAAACACCATATATTTT
cdr3_aa: CASSEGQGSAGNTIYF

v_call: TRBV5-1
d_call: TRBD1
clone_size: -
j_call: TRBJ2-5
cdr3_nt: TGCGCCAGCGGACAGGGCAAGGGGGACCAAGAGACCCAGTACTTC
cdr3_aa: CASGQGKGDQETQYF

v_call: TRBV7-3
d_call: -
clone_size: -
j_call: TRBJ2-2
cdr3_nt: TGTGCCAGCAGCCCCCGGGCGGGGAACACCGGGGAGCTGTTTTTT
cdr3_aa: CASSPRAGNTGELFF

v_call: TRBV2
d_call: TRBD1
clone_size: -
j_call: TRBJ1-1
cdr3_nt: TGTGCCAGCAGTTCTCCGACAGGGATGGTCACTGAAGCTTTCTTT
cdr3_aa: CASSSPTGMVTEAFF

v_call: TRBV6-1
d_call: -
clone_size: -
j_call: TRBJ2-3
cdr3_nt: TGTGCCAGCAGGACTGAAACAGATACGCAGTATTTT
cdr3_aa: CASRTETDTQYF

v_call: TRBV11-2
d_call: TRBD1
clone_size: -
j_call: TRBJ1-1
cdr3_nt: TGTGCCAGCAGTATAGGACAGGGAGGGGCTTTCTTT
cdr3_aa: CASSIGQGGAFF

v_call: TRBV9
d_call: TRBD1
clone_size: -
j_call: TRBJ2-7
cdr3_nt: TGTGCCAGCAGCGGACAGGGGTACGAGCAGTACTTC
cdr3_aa: CASSGQGYEQYF

v_call: TRBV7-9
d_call: -
clone_size: few
j_call: TRBJ2-1
cdr3_nt: TGTGCCAGCAGCGATACCCGGGTCGAGCAGTTCTTC
cdr3_aa: CASSDTRVEQFF

v_call: TRBV19
d_call: TRBD1
clone_size: -
j_call: TRBJ2-7
cdr3_nt: TGTGCCAGTAGTCTCGACAGGGATTTGGATTACGAGCAGTACTTC
cdr3_aa: CASSLDRDLDYEQYF

v_call: TRBV7-6
d_call: -
clone_size: -
j_call: TRBJ2-7
cdr3_nt: TGTGCCAGCAGCTTAGGTGGGAGTCACTACGAGCAGTACTTC
cdr3_aa: CASSLGGSHYEQYF

v_call: TRBV6-1
d_call: TRBD1
clone_size: -
j_call: TRBJ1-2
cdr3_nt: TGTGCCAGCAGTGACATTTTTAGGGACAGTGCCCATTATGGCTACACCTTC
cdr3_aa: CASSDIFRDSAHYGYTF

v_call: TRBV13
d_call: TRBD2
clone_size: few
j_call: TRBJ2-3
cdr3_nt: TGTGCCAGCAGCTTACGGGGCGGGGGGAACACAGATACGCAGTATTTT
cdr3_aa: CASSLRGGGNTDTQYF

v_call: TRBV29-1
d_call: -
clone_size: -
j_call: TRBJ1-2
cdr3_nt: TGCAGCGGCGGGTGGGCCAACTATGGCTACACCTTC
cdr3_aa: CSGGWANYGYTF

v_call: TRBV19
d_call: -
clone_size: -
j_call: TRBJ1-6
cdr3_nt: TGTGCCAGTAGTATAGGAGCGGGTCTGCCTTCACCCCTCCACTTT
cdr3_aa: CASSIGAGLPSPLHF

v_call: TRBV7-9
d_call: TRBD1
clone_size: -
j_call: TRBJ1-4
cdr3_nt: TGTGCCAGCAGCCCTCGGACAGGGAGTGAAAAACTGTTTTTT
cdr3_aa: CASSPRTGSEKLFF

v_call: TRBV7-9
d_call: TRBD1
clone_size: -
j_call: TRBJ2-3
cdr3_nt: TGTGCCAGCAGCTTTACAGGGGCTGGCACAGATACGCAGTATTTT
cdr3_aa: CASSFTGAGTDTQYF

v_call: TRBV18
d_call: TRBD1
clone_size: -
j_call: TRBJ1-1
cdr3_nt: TGTGCCAGCTCACCGGGATCTGGACAGGGGAACACTGAAGCTTTCTTT
cdr3_aa: CASSPGSGQGNTEAFF

v_call: TRBV1
d_call: -
clone_size: once
j_call: TRBJ2-5
cdr3_nt: TGCACCAGCAGCCAAGGGGTACAGGGGTTTAGCCAAGAGACCCAGTACTTC
cdr3_aa: CTSSQGVQGFSQETQYF

v_call: TRBV11-3
d_call: -
clone_size: few
j_call: TRBJ2-2
cdr3_nt: TGTGCCAGCACCAGGGGCGCGGACCCGAACACCGGGGAGCTGTTTTTT
cdr3_aa: CASTRGADPNTGELFF

v_call: TRBV18
d_call: -
clone_size: -
j_call: TRBJ2-7
cdr3_nt: TGTGCCAGCTCGCCCCCCAGGGACTCCTACGAGCAGTACTTC
cdr3_aa: CASSPPRDSYEQYF

v_call: TRBV13
d_call: TRBD2
clone_size: few
j_call: TRBJ2-7
cdr3_nt: TGTGCCAGCAGCTTACAAGGTCTAGCGGGGGTGGAGCAGTACTTC
cdr3_aa: CASSLQGLAGVEQYF

v_call: TRBV30
d_call: TRBD1
clone_size: -
j_call: TRBJ2-7
cdr3_nt: TGTGCCTGGAGTGAGGGACAGGGTCCCTACGAGCAGTACTTC
cdr3_aa: CAWSEGQGPYEQYF

v_call: TRBV20-1
d_call: TRBD2
clone_size: -
j_call: TRBJ2-7
cdr3_nt: TGCAGTTCCCGGGGGGGGGACGAGCAGTACTTC
cdr3_aa: CSSRGGDEQYF

v_call: TRBV5-8
d_call: TRBD1
clone_size: few
j_call: TRBJ1-6
cdr3_nt: TGTGCCAGCAGCTTGGACAGGGGGCGAAATTCACCCCTCCACTTT
cdr3_aa: CASSLDRGRNSPLHF

v_call: TRBV6-1
d_call: -
clone_size: few
j_call: TRBJ2-7
cdr3_nt: TGTGCCATCGATCGCTCATACGAGAAGTACTTT
cdr3_aa: CAIDRSYEKYF

v_call: TRBV5-1
d_call: TRBD1
clone_size: -
j_call: TRBJ1-2
cdr3_nt: TGCGCCAGCAGTTCCCAACTACAGGGGGCCTCGGGCTACACCTTC
cdr3_aa: CASSSQLQGASGYTF

v_call: TRBV11-3
d_call: TRBD2
clone_size: -
j_call: TRBJ2-3
cdr3_nt: TGTGCCAGCAGCTTGACTAGCGGGGGCACAGATACGCAGTATTTT
cdr3_aa: CASSLTSGGTDTQYF

v_call: TRBV4-2
d_call: TRBD1
clone_size: -
j_call: TRBJ1-6
cdr3_nt: TGTGCCAGCAGCCAGCCCAGGGGGCCCAATAATTCACCCCTCCACTTT
cdr3_aa: CASSQPRGPNNSPLHF

v_call: TRBV5-1
d_call: -
clone_size: -
j_call: TRBJ1-2
cdr3_nt: TGCGCCAGCAGCTTGGCGGGGGGCGCGGGCTACACCTTC
cdr3_aa: CASSLAGGAGYTF

v_call: TRBV5-5
d_call: TRBD2
clone_size: -
j_call: TRBJ2-1
cdr3_nt: TGCGCCAGCAGCTTGGCGGGGGGGATCTACAATGAGCAGTTCTTC
cdr3_aa: CASSLAGGIYNEQFF

v_call: TRBV9
d_call: -
clone_size: few
j_call: TRBJ1-4
cdr3_nt: TGTGCCAGCAGCGTTAGCGGGGATGCTGGTGAAAAACTGTTTTTT
cdr3_aa: CASSVSGDAGEKLFF

v_call: TRBV28
d_call: -
clone_size: -
j_call: TRBJ1-2
cdr3_nt: TGTGCCAGCAGTTTCCAATTCGGCCTAGACTTCCTAGCTAACTATGGCTACACCTTC
cdr3_aa: CASSFQFGLDFLANYGYTF

v_call: TRBV7-9
d_call: -
clone_size: few
j_call: TRBJ1-5
cdr3_nt: TGTGCCAGCAGCCCCTATCAGGGTCGGGGCAATCAGCCCCAGCATTTT
cdr3_aa: CASSPYQGRGNQPQHF

v_call: TRBV6-1
d_call: TRBD1
clone_size: -
j_call: TRBJ2-7
cdr3_nt: TGTGCCAGCAGTGAAGAAGGGACAGGACACGAGCAGTACTTC
cdr3_aa: CASSEEGTGHEQYF

v_call: TRBV11-2
d_call: -
clone_size: -
j_call: TRBJ1-1
cdr3_nt: TGTGCCAGCAGCCCCAATCCCGGAGACAGTGAAGCTTTCTTT
cdr3_aa: CASSPNPGDSEAFF

v_call: TRBV19
d_call: -
clone_size: -
j_call: TRBJ1-1
cdr3_nt: TGTGCCAGTAGTATCGTCGGAGTGAACACTGAAGCTTTCTTT
cdr3_aa: CASSIVGVNTEAFF

v_call: TRBV30
d_call: -
clone_size: -
j_call: TRBJ2-6
cdr3_nt: TGTGCCTGGGGACAGTCCTACTCTGGGGCCAACGTCCTGACTTTC
cdr3_aa: CAWGQSYSGANVLTF

v_call: TRBV29-1
d_call: TRBD1
clone_size: few
j_call: TRBJ1-2
cdr3_nt: TGCAGCGTTGCCGGGACAGGGCATGGCTACACCTTC
cdr3_aa: CSVAGTGHGYTF

v_call: TRBV6-6
d_call: -
clone_size: few
j_call: TRBJ1-6
cdr3_nt: TGTGCCAGCAGTTCACAGGGTAATAATTCACCCCTCCACTTT
cdr3_aa: CASSSQGNNSPLHF

v_call: TRBV7-8
d_call: -
clone_size: few
j_call: TRBJ1-4
cdr3_nt: TGTGCCAGCAGCTTACTACGCTCGGGGGAAAAACTGTTTTTT
cdr3_aa: CASSLLRSGEKLFF

v_call: TRBV30
d_call: -
clone_size: few
j_call: TRBJ2-1
cdr3_nt: TGTGCCTGGAGTTTAGGGGTCGGAGACAATGAGCAGTTCTTC
cdr3_aa: CAWSLGVGDNEQFF

v_call: TRBV5-4
d_call: TRBD1
clone_size: few
j_call: TRBJ2-2
cdr3_nt: TGTGCCAGCAGCTGGGACAGGGGACGGCGCGGGGAGCTGTTTTTT
cdr3_aa: CASSWDRGRRGELFF

v_call: TRBV9
d_call: -
clone_size: few
j_call: TRBJ1-5
cdr3_nt: TGTGCCAGCAGCGTAGATGGAGGCAATCAGCCCCAGCATTTT
cdr3_aa: CASSVDGGNQPQHF

v_call: TRBV5-1
d_call: -
clone_size: -
j_call: TRBJ1-1
cdr3_nt: TGCGCCAGCAGCTTGGGACCTGGAGGGGCGGTCTTCGCCTTTGAAGCTTTCTTT
cdr3_aa: CASSLGPGGAVFAFEAFF